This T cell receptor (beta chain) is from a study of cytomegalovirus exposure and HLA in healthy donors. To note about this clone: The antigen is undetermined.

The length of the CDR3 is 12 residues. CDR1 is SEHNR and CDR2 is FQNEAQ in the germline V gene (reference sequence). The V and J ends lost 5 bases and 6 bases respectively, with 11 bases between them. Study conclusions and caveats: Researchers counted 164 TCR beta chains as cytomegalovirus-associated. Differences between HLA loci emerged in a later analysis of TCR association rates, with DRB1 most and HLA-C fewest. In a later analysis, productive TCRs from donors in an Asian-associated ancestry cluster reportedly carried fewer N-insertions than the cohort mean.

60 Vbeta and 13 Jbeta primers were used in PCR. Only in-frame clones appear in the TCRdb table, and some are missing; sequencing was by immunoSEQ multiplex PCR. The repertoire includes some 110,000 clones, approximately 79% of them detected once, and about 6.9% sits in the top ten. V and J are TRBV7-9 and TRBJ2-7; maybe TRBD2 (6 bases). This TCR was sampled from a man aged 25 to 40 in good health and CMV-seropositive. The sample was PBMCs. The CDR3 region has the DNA TGTGCCAGCAGCCCCGCGGGGCCCGAGCAGTACTTC. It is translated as CASSPAGPEQYF.